The sequence of this TCR beta chain was determined in a study of blood T cell repertoires in COVID-19. The wider study: T cells, B-cell-depleted T cells, or PBMCs supplied cDNA or gDNA.

In assigning cohorts, the study relied on participant-reported clinical history. Recovered status in Cohort 3 required two negative PCRs, clearance, or symptom resolution. Germline V lookup: CDR1 LNHDA, CDR2 SQIVND (reference sequence). V dropped 5 bases and J dropped 5 bases, with 15 bases sitting between them. The CDR3 runs 14 residues. Authors' processing steps: Nucleated cell number was recorded as an estimate derived from reference gene primer amplification. TCRdb keeps only in-frame clones here, not all; method: immunoSEQ multiplex PCR. V, J and clone size are taken as reported in that table, and D and trimming were inferred from the DNA itself. There are a few hundred thousand clones in the sample; over 80% occur only once, and roughly 5.1% lies in the top ten.

The receptor's source is a woman aged 50 to 60 who had recovered from COVID-19. V gene TRBV19 combines with J gene TRBJ2-5; a possible D gene is TRBD2 (6 bases). What was sequenced was PBMCs or T cells enriched from blood (not recorded which). The CDR3 loop is CASSSGLIEETQYF. The DNA of the CDR3 is TGTGCCAGTAGTTCGGGACTGATCGAGGAGACCCAGTACTTC.